A selection of T cell receptor beta chains follows, all from one sample in a study of T cell repertoires in cytomegalovirus infection. TCRdb re-called the reads with MiXCR, one entry per CDR3 protein. The sample yields some 240,000 distinct CDR3 sequences, about a sixth seen once. Sequences were obtained from CD8+ T cells from PBMCs. These receptors were taken from a human donor in good health (CMV status not recorded). Some clones in this sample may be carry-over from other donors' samples. Both conserved end residues are part of each CDR3. Fields, in order: clone size, J gene, D gene, V gene, CDR3 DNA, CDR3 protein. The D gene is left open where the match is weak. The listing skips clone size in some rows; elsewhere it reads once, few, many or a size class.

few	TRBJ1-2	.	TRBV20-1	TGCAGTGCAAAGGAAAGGATTGGAGACAGCGTTTATGGCTACACCTTC	CSAKERIGDSVYGYTF
many	TRBJ2-5	TRBD2	TRBV5-6	TGTGCCAGCAGCTCCGGGACTAGCGGGGGACAAGAGACCCAGTACTTC	CASSSGTSGGQETQYF
.	TRBJ2-7	TRBD1	TRBV20-1	TGCAGTGCTAGAGTCCGGGACAGGCCTTCCTACGAGCAGTACTTC	CSARVRDRPSYEQYF
many	TRBJ2-7	.	TRBV6-5	TGTGCCAGCAGTTATACAGACCCGACCTACGAGCAGTACTTC	CASSYTDPTYEQYF
many	TRBJ2-1	.	TRBV6-6	TGTGCCAGCAGTTACGCGAGAAGCGGGTACTACAATGAGCAGTTCTTC	CASSYARSGYYNEQFF
.	TRBJ1-2	.	TRBV2	TGTGCCAGCAGTGTGACAGGTCATGGCTACACCTTC	CASSVTGHGYTF
.	TRBJ2-7	.	TRBV28	TGTGCCAGCAGTTTTTATTCAGGGGGGTACGAGCAGTACTTC	CASSFYSGGYEQYF
few	TRBJ2-1	.	TRBV5-4	TGTGCCAGCAGCTCCCAGGACCAAGCCTATTACAATGAGCAGTTCTTC	CASSSQDQAYYNEQFF
few	TRBJ2-2	.	TRBV12-3/TRBV12-4	TGTGCCAGCAGCCTGGGACATGTGAACACCGGGGAGCTGTTTTTT	CASSLGHVNTGELFF
many	TRBJ2-7	.	TRBV28	TGTGCCAGCAGGACCGATTACGAGCAGTACTTC	CASRTDYEQYF
.	TRBJ1-1	.	TRBV19	TGTGCCAGTAGTACCCCAAAGACAGGTTGGAACACTGAAGCTTTCTTT	CASSTPKTGWNTEAFF
.	TRBJ1-1	TRBD1	TRBV29-1	TGCAGCGCCCCTCGGGACAGCATTTTGAACACTGAAGCTTTCTTT	CSAPRDSILNTEAFF
many	TRBJ1-2	.	TRBV7-2	TGTGCCAGCAGCTTAGACATTTATGGCTACACCTTC	CASSLDIYGYTF
.	TRBJ1-1	.	TRBV9	TGTGCCAGCAGCTTCAAGTCGGGGGCGCCTGAAGCTTTCTTT	CASSFKSGAPEAFF
.	TRBJ2-2	TRBD2	TRBV13	TGTGCCAGCAGCTTAAGCGGGGGCCTCACCGGGGAGCTGTTTTTT	CASSLSGGLTGELFF
many	TRBJ2-7	.	TRBV7-2	TGTGCCAGCAGCTTAGAAGCCCGAGCAGGGCTAGGGGGTTACGAGCAGTACTTC	CASSLEARAGLGGYEQYF
many	TRBJ2-1	.	TRBV12-3/TRBV12-4	TGTGCCAGCAGCGTGGGGTCTTACAATGAGCAGTTCTTC	CASSVGSYNEQFF
.	TRBJ1-1	.	TRBV7-2	TGTGCCAGCAGCTCGTTGGACAGCCTGAACACTGAAGCTTTCTTT	CASSSLDSLNTEAFF
many	TRBJ2-5	TRBD2	TRBV4-1	TGCGCCAGCAGCCAAGGCTGGCTAGCGGGAGAAGAGACCCAGTACTTC	CASSQGWLAGEETQYF
many	TRBJ2-1	.	TRBV29-1	TGCAGCGTTATTCCCAGGGACTACAATGAGCAGTTCTTC	CSVIPRDYNEQFF